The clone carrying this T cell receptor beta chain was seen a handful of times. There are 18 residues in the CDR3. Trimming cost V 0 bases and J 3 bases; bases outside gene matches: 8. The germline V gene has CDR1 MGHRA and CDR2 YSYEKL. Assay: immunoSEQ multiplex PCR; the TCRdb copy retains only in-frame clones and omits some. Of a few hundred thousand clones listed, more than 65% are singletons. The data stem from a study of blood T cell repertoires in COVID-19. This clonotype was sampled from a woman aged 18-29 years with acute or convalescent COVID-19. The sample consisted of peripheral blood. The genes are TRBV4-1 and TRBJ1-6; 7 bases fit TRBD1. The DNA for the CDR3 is TGCGCCAGCAGCCAAGAGGGTGGTACAGGGGTCTATAATTCACCCCTCCACTTT. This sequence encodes CASSQEGGTGVYNSPLHF.